This entry is about one TCR beta chain. Germline V gene data show CDR1 as SQVTM and CDR2 as ANQGSEA. Trimming took 5 bases from V and 4 from J; bases not matched to a gene: 4. The CDR3 spans 12 residues. These data come from a study of blood T cell repertoires in COVID-19. At the level of the study: Both acute and convalescent COVID-19 samples were obtained from the United States, Italy and Spain.

Participants spanned ages about 18 to 90 years and resided in roughly 22 US areas. Grouping used clinical history reported by participants in a survey and questionnaire. In the original analysis: For nucleated cells, counts were estimated from reference gene primer amplification. Assay: immunoSEQ multiplex PCR; the TCRdb copy retains only in-frame clones and omits some. That table is the source of V, J and clone size, and D and trimming were worked out from the DNA. The sample has 95,000 to 150,000 clones; 65% to 85% are singletons. This sequence was found in a woman aged 25 to 39 who had recovered from COVID-19. Sequencing used PBMCs or T cells enriched from blood (not recorded which). The chain recombines TRBV29-1 with TRBJ2-7; 8 bases agree with TRBD1. CDR3 region: CSVRQGRYEQYF. CDR3 DNA sequence: TGCAGCGTTCGACAGGGGAGATACGAGCAGTACTTC.